These 16 T cell receptor beta chains originate from one sample sequenced in a study of yellow fever vaccine responses in identical twins (dated by TCRdb to between 2018 and 2020). Libraries were prepared through RT-PCR. The reads were generated on an Illumina HiSeq 2500. Using fastp trimming at Q25 and MiXCR clonotype assembly, TCRdb reanalyzed the public sequencing data and kept in-frame beta chains. Identical CDR3 proteins give one entry, which carries the most common genes and DNA. The sample has 15,000 or so distinct CDR3 sequences on record, around 84% of them singletons. The ten largest clones represent 0.67% of the sample. The material sequenced was T cells from blood (PBMCs), unsorted or a sorted subset (not recorded which), taken before or after yellow fever vaccination (not recorded which). The receptors were gathered from a woman between 18 and 29 years old who received the yellow fever vaccine. Donor details come from another sample of the same person, matched by shared clones.

This rearrangement joins TRBV19 to TRBJ1-1, with D unresolved. The germline V gene has CDR1 LNHDA and CDR2 SQIVND (reference sequence). Trimming removed 7 bases from V and 5 bases from J, with 11 bases in between. CDR3 length equals 12 residues. CDR3 residues: CASISGGTEAFF. CDR3 sequence (DNA): TGTGCCAGTATCTCAGGCGGAACTGAAGCTTTCTTT.

This rearrangement joins TRBV4-1 to TRBJ2-2, with 14 bases aligning to TRBD2. The CDR3 covers 18 residues. Per germline, CDR1 MGHRA and CDR2 YSYEKL. The V and J ends lost 1 base and 4 bases, in that order; junction bases with no gene match: 5. CDR3 sequence (DNA): TGCGCCAGCAGCCAAGGGGGACTAGCGGGAGTGGGCACCGGGGAGCTGTTTTTT. Its protein is CASSQGGLAGVGTGELFF.

The V gene is TRBV6-2 or TRBV6-3, the J gene TRBJ2-7; D remains unclear. CDR1 is MNHEY, CDR2 SVGEGT, per germline. CDR3 size: 11 residues. Trimming stripped 5 bases from V and 1 base from J, with 3 bases between. The CDR3 coding sequence is TGTGCCAGCAGTCGATCCTACGAGCAGTACTTC. This gives the protein CASSRSYEQYF.

In DNA form, the CDR3 reads TGTGCCAGCAGCTTAGAGGCCATGAACACTGAAGCTTTCTTT. Its protein is CASSLEAMNTEAFF. This chain joins TRBV7-2 and TRBJ1-1; D is ambiguous. Germline CDR1 and CDR2: SGHTA and FQGNSA. CDR3 length equals 14 residues. V lost 1 base, J lost 0 bases, and 6 bases lay in between.

This clonotype has just a few counts. The V call is TRBV29-1, the J call TRBJ1-1; D remains unclear. Trimming left V 5 bases short and J 6 bases short, with 4 bases between. Per germline, CDR1 SQVTM and CDR2 ANQGSEA. The CDR3 has 9 residues. The chain's CDR3 is CSVYPEAFF. In DNA, the CDR3 is TGCAGCGTTTACCCTGAAGCTTTCTTT.

V is TRBV12-3 or TRBV12-4 and J is TRBJ2-7; 8 bases are a match to TRBD2. This CDR3 has 13 amino acids. V trimming: 4 bases; J trimming: 4 bases; junction bases outside the gene matches: 3. The CDR3 spells CASSSGLAYEQYF. The CDR3 DNA reads as TGTGCCAGCAGTTCAGGACTAGCATACGAGCAGTACTTC.

The chain joins TRBV7-8 to TRBJ2-1; 10 positions match TRBD2. The CDR3 length is 15 residues. J was trimmed by 5 bases and V by 2 bases; bases with no gene match: 3. Germline loops: CDR1 SGHVS, CDR2 FQNEAQ. The CDR3 loop is CASSLFTSGDNEQFF. The CDR3 nucleotides are TGTGCCAGCAGCTTATTTACTAGCGGGGACAATGAGCAGTTCTTC. The complete variable domain, with remaining parts taken from reference TRBV7-8 and TRBJ2-1, reads GAGVSQSPRYKVAKRGQDVALRCDPISGHVSLFWYQQALGQGPEFLTYFQNEAQLDKSGLPSDRFFAERPEGSVSTLKIQRTQQEDSAVYLCASSLFTSGDNEQFFGPGTRLTVL.

The chain combines TRBV12-3 or TRBV12-4 with TRBJ2-5, with D uncertain. CDR3 size: 13 residues. The V end lost 3 bases, the J end lost 2 bases, and 7 bases lay between the germline ends. CDR3 sequence: CASSLQVQETQYF. The CDR3 region has the DNA TGTGCCAGCAGTTTGCAGGTACAAGAGACCCAGTACTTC.

The V call is TRBV7-3, the J call TRBJ2-1; tentatively, D is TRBD1 (6 bases). V gave up 5 bases and J gave up 6 bases, with 17 bases separating them. The CDR3 sequence is 15 residues long. The germline CDR1 and CDR2 sequences are SGHTA and FQGTGA. The CDR3 region has the DNA TGTGCCAGCAGCCTATCCCGGGACACAATCAATGAGCAGTTCTTC. Its protein product is CASSLSRDTINEQFF. The whole variable domain, remainder taken from reference TRBV7-3 and TRBJ2-1, is GAGVSQTPSNKVTEKGKYVELRCDPISGHTALYWYRQSLGQGPEFLIYFQGTGAADDSGLPNDRFFAVRPEGSVSTLKIQRTERGDSAVYLCASSLSRDTINEQFFGPGTRLTVL.

V gene TRBV29-1 combines with J gene TRBJ1-1, with a tentative D call TRBD1 (5 bases). CDR1 SQVTM and CDR2 ANQGSEA come from the germline V gene. V was clipped by 2 bases and J by 0 bases, with 10 bases between them. The CDR3 totals 14 residues. The CDR3 here is CSVEWPRVNTEAFF. In DNA, the CDR3 is TGCAGCGTTGAATGGCCCAGGGTGAACACTGAAGCTTTCTTT.

The rearrangement links TRBV20-1 to TRBJ2-5; 12 positions match TRBD2. CDR1 and CDR2 from the germline V gene are DFQATT and SNEGSKA (reference sequence). The CDR3 runs 15 residues. J was trimmed by 3 bases and V by 4 bases; bases with no gene match: 6. This CDR3 is CSATSGLAGKETQYF. CDR3 sequence (DNA): TGCAGTGCTACCTCCGGACTAGCGGGGAAAGAGACCCAGTACTTC.

The chain uses TRBV2 and TRBJ2-4, with D uncertain. Deletions cut 3 bases from V and 0 bases from J, with 9 bases between. CDR1 and CDR2 (germline): SNHLY, FYNNEI. CDR3 length: 15 residues. CDR3 nucleotide sequence: TGTGCCAGCAGTGACAGGATGGGAGCCAAAAACATTCAGTACTTC. Translated, it gives CASSDRMGAKNIQYF.

In its sample, this clonotype was seen a few times. The J gene is TRBJ1-5, the V gene TRBV5-4; TRBD1 matches 8 bases. Unmatched junction bases numbered 4, after V lost 2 bases and J lost 3 bases. This CDR3 comprises 15 residues. Germline V gene data show CDR1 as SGHNT and CDR2 as YYREEE (reference sequence). The CDR3 protein is CASSFRTGTNQPQHF. The CDR3 DNA follows: TGTGCCAGCAGCTTTCGGACAGGGACCAATCAGCCCCAGCATTTT.

The chain combines TRBV11-2 with TRBJ2-2, with D unclear. Looked up from germline, CDR1 is SGHAT and CDR2 is FQNNGV. Deletions cut 8 bases from V and 1 base from J, with 11 bases between. The CDR3 runs to 14 residues. The CDR3, as DNA: TGTGCCAGCCGAGCAGAGATGAACACCGGGGAGCTGTTTTTT. Protein product: CASRAEMNTGELFF.

V and J are TRBV5-1 and TRBJ2-1; tentative D call: TRBD1 (6 bases). V shed 0 bases and J shed 0 bases, with 7 bases lying between them. The CDR3 consists of 15 residues. Germline V gene data show CDR1 as SGHRS and CDR2 as YFSETQ. CDR3 amino acids: CASSLGDISYNEQFF. The CDR3 bases are TGCGCCAGCAGCTTGGGGGACATCTCCTACAATGAGCAGTTCTTC.

V and J are TRBV7-3 and TRBJ1-1, with D hard to call. CDR3 length: 13 residues. Germline loops: CDR1 SGHTA, CDR2 FQGTGA. V shed 5 bases and J shed 1 base, with 8 bases lying between them. The CDR3 DNA sequence: TGTGCCAGCAGCCCCTCCAAGAACACTGAAGCTTTCTTT. Translating it yields CASSPSKNTEAFF. Full variable domain (missing parts from reference TRBV7-3 and TRBJ1-1): GAGVSQTPSNKVTEKGKYVELRCDPISGHTALYWYRQSLGQGPEFLIYFQGTGAADDSGLPNDRFFAVRPEGSVSTLKIQRTERGDSAVYLCASSPSKNTEAFFGQGTRLTVV.